This TCR beta chain comes out of a study of OX40 agonist ivuxolimab in advanced cancers. Study at large: All patients had ivuxolimab intravenously every 2 weeks at 0.01 to 10 mg/kg. Partial responses were recorded for three patients, including one with hepatocellular carcinoma and two with cutaneous melanoma.

TCRdb keeps only in-frame clones here, not all; method: immunoSEQ multiplex PCR. The sample holds roughly 76,000 clones, more than 75% seen once. The germline V gene encodes CDR1 SGHVS and CDR2 FQNEAQ. V dropped 4 bases and J dropped 4; count of bases not matched to a gene: 9. The CDR3 sequence is 17 residues long. Sequencing used CD4+ or CD8+ T cells sorted from blood, obtained in a trial of the OX40 agonist ivuxolimab. The sequence was obtained from an adult with an advanced solid tumor such as melanoma, head and neck, liver or kidney cancer. J is TRBJ2-1 and V is TRBV7-8, with 11 positions matching TRBD2. The CDR3 DNA sequence: TGTGCCAGCAGCTCCACACTAGCGGGGGATACTTACAATGAGCAGTTCTTC. Amino acids: CASSSTLAGDTYNEQFF.